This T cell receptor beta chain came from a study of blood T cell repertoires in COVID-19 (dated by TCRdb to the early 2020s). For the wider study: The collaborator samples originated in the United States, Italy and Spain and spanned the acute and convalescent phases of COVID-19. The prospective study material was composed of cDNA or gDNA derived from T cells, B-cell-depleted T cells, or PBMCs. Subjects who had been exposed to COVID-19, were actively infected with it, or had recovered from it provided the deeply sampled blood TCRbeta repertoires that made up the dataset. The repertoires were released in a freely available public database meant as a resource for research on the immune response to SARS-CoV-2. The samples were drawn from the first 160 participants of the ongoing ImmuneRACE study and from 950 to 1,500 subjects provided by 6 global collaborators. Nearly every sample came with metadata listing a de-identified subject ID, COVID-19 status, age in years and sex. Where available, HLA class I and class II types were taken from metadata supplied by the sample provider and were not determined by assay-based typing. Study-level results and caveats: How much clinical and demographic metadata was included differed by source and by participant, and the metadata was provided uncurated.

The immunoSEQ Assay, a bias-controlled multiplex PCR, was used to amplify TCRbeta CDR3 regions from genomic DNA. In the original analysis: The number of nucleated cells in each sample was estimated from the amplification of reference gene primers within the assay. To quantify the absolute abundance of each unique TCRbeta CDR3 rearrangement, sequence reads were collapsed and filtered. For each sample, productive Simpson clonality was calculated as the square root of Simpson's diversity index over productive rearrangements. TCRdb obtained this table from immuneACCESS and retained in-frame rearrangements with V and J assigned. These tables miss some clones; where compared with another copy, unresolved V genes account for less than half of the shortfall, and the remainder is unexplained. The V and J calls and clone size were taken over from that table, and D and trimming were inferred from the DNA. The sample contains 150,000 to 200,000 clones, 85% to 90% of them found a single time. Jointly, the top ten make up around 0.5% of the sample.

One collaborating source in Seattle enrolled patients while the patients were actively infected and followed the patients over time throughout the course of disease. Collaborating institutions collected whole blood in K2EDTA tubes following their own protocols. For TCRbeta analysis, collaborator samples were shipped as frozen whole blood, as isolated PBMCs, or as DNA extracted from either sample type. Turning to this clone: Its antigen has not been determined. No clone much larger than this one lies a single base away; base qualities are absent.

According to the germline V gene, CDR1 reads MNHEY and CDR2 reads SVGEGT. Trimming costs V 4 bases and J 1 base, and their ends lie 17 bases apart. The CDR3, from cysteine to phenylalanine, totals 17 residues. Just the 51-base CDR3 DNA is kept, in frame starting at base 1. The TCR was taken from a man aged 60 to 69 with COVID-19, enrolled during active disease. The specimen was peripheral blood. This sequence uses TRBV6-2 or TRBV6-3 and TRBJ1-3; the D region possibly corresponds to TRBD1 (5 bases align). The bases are TGTGCCAGCAGTTCCGCCGGGAGGGGCGCATCTGGAAACACCATATATTTT. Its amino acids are CASSSAGRGASGNTIYF.